One and the same sample provided the 5 T cell receptor beta chains below, sequenced in a study of cytomegalovirus exposure and HLA in healthy donors. The PCR made use of 60 Vbeta and 13 Jbeta primers. The repertoire was sequenced with immunoSEQ multiplex PCR; TCRdb's copy has only in-frame clones and lacks some. Seen in this sample are more than 50,000 clones; the ten most common clones hold about 6.7%. The material sequenced was PBMCs. These TCRs come from a woman between 40 and 50 years old in good health and CMV-seronegative.

The chain joins TRBV6-1 to TRBJ2-5; TRBD2 aligns across 8 bases. CDR1 MNHNS and CDR2 SASEGT come from the germline V gene. After removal of 0 bases from V and 3 bases from J, the junction contained 6 bases not matched to a gene. This CDR3 has 16 amino acids. The CDR3 region is CASSEALAGREETQYF. In DNA, the CDR3 is TGTGCCAGCAGTGAAGCCCTCGCCGGGAGGGAAGAGACCCAGTACTTC.

The rearrangement joins TRBV28 to TRBJ1-1, with 8 bases matching TRBD1. The ends lost 3 bases at V and 3 bases at J; junction bases unmatched: 6. Germline CDR1 is MDHEN and CDR2 is SYDVKM. The CDR3 has 15 residues. The CDR3 DNA follows: TGTGCCAGCAGTTTCACCAGGGGGCCGGACACTGAAGCTTTCTTT. Its protein is CASSFTRGPDTEAFF.

The chain has TRBV7-6 and TRBJ2-1, with 11 bases identical to TRBD1. V lost 5 bases, J lost 9 bases, and 9 bases stayed unmatched. The CDR3 extends over 15 amino acids. Germline values: CDR1 SGHVS, CDR2 FNYEAQ. CDR3 nucleotide sequence: TGTGCCAGCAGCCCGGGACAGGGGGGGATCGGTGAGCAGTTCTTC. Translation gives CASSPGQGGIGEQFF. The full variable domain, its missing parts supplied by reference TRBV7-6 and TRBJ2-1, is GAGVSQSPRYKVTKRGQDVALRCDPISGHVSLYWYRQALGQGPEFLTYFNYEAQQDKSGLPNDRFSAERPEGSISTLTIQRTEQRDSAMYRCASSPGQGGIGEQFFGPGTRLTVL.

The V call is TRBV28, the J call TRBJ1-2; TRBD1 aligns across 8 bases. V was clipped by 2 bases and J by 5 bases; unmatched bases: 4. CDR3 size: 14 residues. Germline V gene sequence: CDR1 MDHEN, CDR2 SYDVKM. CDR3 bases: TGTGCCAGCAGTTTACAGGGGGCTGTTTATGGCTACACCTTC. This gives the protein CASSLQGAVYGYTF.

CDR3 residues: CASSLAGGGGYTF. DNA of the CDR3: TGTGCCAGCAGCTTAGCAGGGGGTGGCGGCTACACCTTC. The chain has TRBV7-2 and TRBJ1-2; possible D gene TRBD1, 6 bases. The CDR3 covers 13 residues. Germline V gene sequence: CDR1 SGHTA, CDR2 FQGNSA. The germline V and J ends were trimmed by 0 bases and 8 bases, with 10 bases remaining between them.